The 32 T cell receptor beta chains below come from one sample, sequenced in a study of OX40 agonist ivuxolimab in advanced cancers. Data came from immunoSEQ multiplex PCR; TCRdb stores just in-frame clones and leaves some out. The sample has 65,000 to 85,000 clones, approximately 89% seen once; the top ten hold approximately 2.3%. This material consisted of CD4+ or CD8+ T cells sorted from blood, taken in a trial of the OX40 agonist ivuxolimab. The receptors were gathered from an adult with an advanced solid tumor such as melanoma, head and neck, liver or kidney cancer.

The rearrangement links TRBV18 to TRBJ1-1; D is unresolved. The CDR3 contains 13 residues. Trimming cost V 1 base and J 7 bases, with 10 bases left between them. Per the germline V gene, CDR1 is KGHSH and CDR2 is LQKENI. CDR3 DNA sequence: TGTGCCAGCTCACCACTTAAGAATGGTGAAGCTTTCTTT. Translated: CASSPLKNGEAFF.

V is TRBV5-1 and J is TRBJ2-5; TRBD1 might be the D (6 bases). V lost 4 bases, J lost 3 bases, and 10 bases lay in between. Germline CDR1 SGHRS, CDR2 YFSETQ. The CDR3 consists of 13 residues. The CDR3 DNA sequence: TGCGCCAGCAGCCTGAACAGGGAAGAGACCCAGTACTTC. Translation gives CASSLNREETQYF.

The CDR3 sequence is CASSRQGLSNQPQHF. The CDR3 DNA sequence: TGTGCCAGCAGTCGACAGGGCCTTAGCAATCAGCCCCAGCATTTT. This sequence joins TRBV2 and TRBJ1-5; 7 bases fit TRBD1. Germline CDR1 and CDR2: SNHLY and FYNNEI. CDR3 size: 15 residues. The junction had 4 bases not matched to a gene; V was cut back by 5 bases and J by 0 bases.

The V call is TRBV5-1, the J call TRBJ1-2; the D gene is possibly TRBD1 (6 bases). The germline V and J ends were trimmed by 4 bases and 12 bases, with 19 bases remaining between them. Germline CDR1 is SGHRS and CDR2 is YFSETQ. CDR3 length: 13 residues. DNA of the CDR3: TGCGCCAGCAGCGGGGGACAAGGTGTTGTCCACACCTTC. Protein: CASSGGQGVVHTF.

V and J are TRBV7-8 and TRBJ2-1; TRBD1 matches 9 bases. Germline V gene sequence: CDR1 SGHVS, CDR2 FQNEAQ. V shed 3 bases, J shed 0 bases, and the junction held 9 bases outside the gene matches. The CDR3 totals 18 residues. Written as DNA, the CDR3 is TGTGCCAGCAGCTTCGGACAGGGGCTGCTTCGCTCCTACAATGAGCAGTTCTTC. Translating gives CASSFGQGLLRSYNEQFF.

The chain couples TRBV5-1 to TRBJ1-4; TRBD1 is a possible D gene (6 bases). With 2 bases removed from V and 4 bases from J, the gap between germline ends came to 15 bases. The CDR3 consists of 16 residues. Germline values: CDR1 SGHRS, CDR2 YFSETQ. The CDR3 DNA sequence: TGCGCCAGCAGCTTCCTCATGGGGGGCGGTAATGAAAAACTGTTTTTT. Translation: CASSFLMGGGNEKLFF. The variable domain in full, with the rest retrieved from reference TRBV5-1 and TRBJ1-4, is KAGVTQTPRYLIKTRGQQVTLSCSPISGHRSVSWYQQTPGQGLQFLFEYFSETQRNKGNFPGRFSGRQFSNSRSEMNVSTLELGDSALYLCASSFLMGGGNEKLFFGSGTQLSVL.

The CDR3 reads CASSYRSGTDTQYF. The CDR3, as DNA: TGTGCCAGCAGTTATAGGAGCGGCACAGATACGCAGTATTTT. The rearrangement uses TRBV6-5 and TRBJ2-3; no clear D gene. The CDR3 loop spans 14 amino acids. The germline CDR1 and CDR2 sequences are MNHEY and SVGAGI. Trimming pared 3 bases from V and 1 base from J, leaving 8 bases between.

CDR3 sequence (DNA): TGTGCCAGCAGCAACGGGACAGCTAGGTACGAGCAGTACTTC. Residues: CASSNGTARYEQYF. The chain joins TRBV21-1 to TRBJ2-7; the table's TRBD1 call for D was not verified on the DNA. TRBV21-1 is a pseudogene locus. The CDR3 has 14 residues.

The rearrangement joins TRBV16 to TRBJ1-2; D uncertain. In germline, CDR1 is KGHSY, CDR2 FQNENV. V lost 2 bases and J lost 3, with 10 bases in between. This CDR3 comprises 14 residues. This CDR3 is CASSQAGRDYGYTF. The CDR3, as DNA: TGTGCCAGCAGCCAAGCGGGGAGGGACTATGGCTACACCTTC.

For the CDR3, the DNA is TGTGCCAGCAGCTTGGGCAACTTGAACACTGAAGCTTTCTTT. This sequence encodes CASSLGNLNTEAFF. The chain carries TRBV7-2 and TRBJ1-1; D is undetermined. Germline V gene lookup returns CDR1 SGHTA and CDR2 FQGNSA. The CDR3 spans 14 residues. Between the trimmed V and J ends, which lost 3 bases and 0 bases, there was a span of 8 bases.

The sample holds a few counts of this clone. CDR3 nucleotides: TGCGCCAGCAGCCAAGATGGGTCCTATGGCTACACCTTC. This codes for CASSQDGSYGYTF. The V call is TRBV4-1, the J call TRBJ1-2; D is ambiguous. The CDR3 is 13 amino acids. CDR1 and CDR2 (germline): MGHRA, YSYEKL. V was shortened by 0 bases and J by 4 bases, with 6 bases between the two germline ends.

The chain recombines TRBV6-1 with TRBJ2-6, with D possibly matching TRBD2 (6 bases). Per germline, CDR1 MNHNS and CDR2 SASEGT. V lost 0 bases and J 2 bases, leaving 11 bases between the germline ends. The CDR3 consists of 17 residues. Written as DNA, the CDR3 is TGTGCCAGCAGTGAAGCAGGCGGGGCTGCTGGGGCCAACGTCCTGACTTTC. Translation gives CASSEAGGAAGANVLTF.

V usage is TRBV28 and J usage is TRBJ2-4; no firm D call. CDR3 size: 15 residues. V shed 4 bases and J shed 11 bases, with 21 bases lying between them. Germline CDR1 and CDR2: MDHEN and SYDVKM. CDR3 loop: CASSSALMAKTLQYF. CDR3 DNA sequence: TGTGCCAGCAGTTCAGCGTTGATGGCCAAAACCCTTCAGTACTTC.

This clone appeared a few times. The gene calls are TRBV29-1 and TRBJ2-2, with TRBD1 identical over 9 bases. After removal of 7 bases from V and 5 bases from J, the junction contained 8 bases not matched to a gene. Germline CDR1 SQVTM, CDR2 ANQGSEA. The CDR3 is made up of 14 amino acids. The CDR3 region has the DNA TGCAGCGCCAGAAGGGGACAGGGTACCGGGGAGCTGTTTTTT. Translated, it gives CSARRGQGTGELFF.

The gene calls are TRBV30 and TRBJ1-6; D might be TRBD1 (5 bases). Germline CDR1 is GTSNPN and CDR2 is SVGIG (reference sequence). V was clipped by 3 bases and J by 14 bases, with 14 bases between them. The CDR3 loop spans 12 amino acids. The CDR3, as DNA: TGTGCCTGGAGGGTGTCTCGAGGGGCCCTCCACTTT. It specifies CAWRVSRGALHF.

The chain employs TRBV18 and TRBJ1-4; 10 bases match TRBD1. The CDR3 has 16 residues. Germline trimming cut 6 bases from V and 3 bases from J; bases unmatched to any gene: 7. CDR1 is KGHSH and CDR2 is LQKENI in the germline V gene. The CDR3 sequence: CASSARQGASNEKLFF. The CDR3 DNA reads as TGTGCCAGCTCTGCGCGACAGGGGGCATCTAATGAAAAACTGTTTTTT. The full variable domain, completed using reference TRBV18 and TRBJ1-4, is NAGVMQNPRHLVRRRGQEARLRCSPMKGHSHVYWYRQLPEEGLKFMVYLQKENIIDESGMPKERFSAEFPKEGPSILRIQQVVRGDSAAYFCASSARQGASNEKLFFGSGTQLSVL.

The V gene is TRBV5-1, the J gene TRBJ1-1; D is possibly TRBD1 (6 bases). There are 15 residues in the CDR3. V was clipped by 4 bases and J by 5 bases, with 18 bases between them. Germline-derived CDR1 and CDR2 are SGHRS and YFSETQ. The CDR3 protein is CASSPLQGGGTEAFF. DNA of the CDR3: TGCGCCAGCAGCCCGCTACAGGGCGGAGGGACTGAAGCTTTCTTT.

The chain carries TRBV4-1 and TRBJ1-4; TRBD1 matches at 7 bases. V lost 3 bases to trimming and J lost 4 bases; unmatched junction nucleotides: 8. The CDR3 contains 16 residues. The germline CDR1 and CDR2 sequences are MGHRA and YSYEKL. CDR3 bases: TGCGCCAGCAGCCATAACCCGGGACAGATTAATGAAAAACTGTTTTTT. Its translation: CASSHNPGQINEKLFF.

A word on this clone: Its ends do not fully match the called genes, so a read error is possible. The V call is TRBV5-1, the J call TRBJ1-5, with 7 positions matching TRBD1. Germline V lookup: CDR1 SGHRS, CDR2 YFSETQ. CDR3 length: 14 residues. The CDR3 nucleotides read TGCGCCAGCAGCTTGGGACAGGGAAATCAGACCCAGCATTTT. It yields the protein CASSLGQGNQTQHF.

The chain is built from TRBV7-2 and TRBJ2-6; D unclear. The V gene lost 2 bases and the J gene lost 0 bases, with 8 bases spanning the gap. CDR1 and CDR2 from the germline V gene are SGHTA and FQGNSA. CDR3 length equals 16 residues. The CDR3 nucleotides read TGTGCCAGCAGCTTAAGGTTATACTCTGGGGCCAACGTCCTGACTTTC. Its protein is CASSLRLYSGANVLTF.

The V gene is TRBV30, the J gene TRBJ1-6; 8 nucleotides line up with TRBD1. Germline V CDR1 and CDR2: GTSNPN, SVGIG (reference sequence). The junction had 4 bases not matched to a gene; V was cut back by 4 bases and J by 8 bases. The CDR3 extends over 13 amino acids. The CDR3 DNA sequence: TGTGCCTGGACGGACAGGGAGGATTCACCCCTCCACTTT. Its protein is CAWTDREDSPLHF.

V is TRBV21-1 and J is TRBJ2-3; TRBD2 reflects the table's D call only, with no check against the DNA. TRBV21-1 is noted as a pseudogene. The CDR3 runs to 15 residues. The CDR3 spells CASSKSGGHTDTQYF. CDR3 coding DNA: TGTGCCAGCAGCAAAAGCGGGGGGCACACAGATACGCAGTATTTT.

The chain couples TRBV11-2 to TRBJ2-3, with 7 bases that match TRBD1. J was trimmed by 3 bases and V by 1 base; bases with no gene match: 7. The CDR3 is 16 amino acids. Germline V lookup: CDR1 SGHAT, CDR2 FQNNGV. Here the CDR3 DNA reads TGTGCCAGCAGCTTAGCATCTAGGACAGGAACAGATACGCAGTATTTT. Encoded protein: CASSLASRTGTDTQYF.

The CDR3 loop is CASSLNLSSLHF. The DNA of the CDR3 is TGTGCCAGCAGCCTAAATCTCTCCTCCCTCCACTTT. This rearrangement joins TRBV7-9 to TRBJ1-6; D gene ambiguous. The CDR3 extends over 12 amino acids. Trimming stripped 5 bases from V and 14 bases from J, with 13 bases between. Germline lookup yields CDR1 SEHNR and CDR2 FQNEAQ (reference sequence).

The chain is built from TRBV6-6 and TRBJ2-5; D call uncertain. Matching the DNA end better, TRBJ2-7 makes the J call doubtful. Germline V gene lookup returns CDR1 MNHNY and CDR2 SVGAGI (reference sequence). CDR3 size: 12 residues. The CDR3 is CASSPASYEQYF. The CDR3 DNA reads TGTGCCAGCAGTCCTGCCTCCTACGAGCAGTACTTC.

The chain combines TRBV30 with TRBJ1-2, with TRBD1 matching 9 bases. With V trimmed by 2 bases and J by 8 bases, 12 bases remained unmatched. CDR1 is GTSNPN and CDR2 is SVGIG in the germline V gene (reference sequence). The CDR3 spans 15 residues. The CDR3 DNA follows: TGTGCCTGGAGTCAAGGGACAGGGAGGGCATCAGGCTACACCTTC. This gives the protein CAWSQGTGRASGYTF. The full variable domain, with the rest looked up from reference TRBV30 and TRBJ1-2, is SQTIHQWPATLVQPVGSPLSLECTVEGTSNPNLYWYRQAAGRGLQLLFYSVGIGQISSEVPQNLSASRPQDRQFILSSKKLLLSDSGFYLCAWSQGTGRASGYTFGSGTRLTVV.

This clone appeared once. The rearrangement joins TRBV7-2 to TRBJ1-2; unclear D gene. The CDR3 covers 13 residues. V was cut by 3 bases and J by 6 bases, with 11 bases left in between. Germline values: CDR1 SGHTA, CDR2 FQGNSA. The CDR3 is CASSLYRADGYTF. CDR3 DNA sequence: TGTGCCAGCAGCTTGTACCGTGCGGATGGCTACACCTTC.

The chain employs TRBV27 and TRBJ2-6; D remains ambiguous. Germline CDR1 MNHEY, CDR2 SMNVEV (reference sequence). V was trimmed by 6 bases and J by 0 bases, leaving 21 bases between them. The CDR3 extends over 19 amino acids. The CDR3 sequence is CASRPNLGKAFSGANVLTF. DNA of the CDR3: TGTGCCAGCAGACCTAATCTGGGGAAAGCCTTCTCTGGGGCCAACGTCCTGACTTTC.

The chain joins TRBV5-1 to TRBJ2-1; TRBD2 aligns across 12 bases. The CDR3 consists of 18 residues. Trimming cost V 4 bases and J 2 bases; bases outside gene matches: 10. Germline V gene lookup returns CDR1 SGHRS and CDR2 YFSETQ. As DNA, the CDR3 is TGCGCCAGCAGCCCCGGAACCCGACTAGCGGGGGCCTACAATGAGCAGTTCTTC. This encodes CASSPGTRLAGAYNEQFF.

J is TRBJ1-3 and V is TRBV6-4, with D hard to call. This CDR3 has 16 amino acids. V was trimmed by 5 bases and J by 4 bases, leaving 18 bases between them. The germline gives CDR1 MRHNA, CDR2 SNTAGT. The CDR3 here is CASSKFLGPPGNTIYF. Written as DNA, the CDR3 is TGTGCCAGCAGTAAATTCCTGGGTCCTCCCGGAAACACCATATATTTT.

V is TRBV28 and J is TRBJ1-4, with D unclear. CDR3 length: 14 residues. Per the germline V gene, CDR1 is MDHEN and CDR2 is SYDVKM. Trimming removed 3 bases from V and 0 bases from J, with 5 bases in between. CDR3 sequence (DNA): TGTGCCAGCAGTTTTGGGGCAACTAATGAAAAACTGTTTTTT. Residues: CASSFGATNEKLFF.

This chain joins TRBV2 and TRBJ2-7, with a tentative D call TRBD2 (5 bases). Looked up from germline, CDR1 is SNHLY and CDR2 is FYNNEI. V was clipped by 7 bases and J by 2 bases, with 24 bases between them. The CDR3 loop spans 17 amino acids. This chain's CDR3 is CASTLTPGEASTYEQYF. Here the CDR3 DNA reads TGTGCCAGCACCCTGACCCCCGGGGAAGCTTCGACCTACGAGCAGTACTTC. Drawing the rest from reference TRBV2 and TRBJ2-7, the complete variable domain is EPEVTQTPSHQVTQMGQEVILRCVPISNHLYFYWYRQILGQKVEFLVSFYNNEISEKSEIFDDQFSVERPDGSNFTLKIRSTKLEDSAMYFCASTLTPGEASTYEQYFGPGTRLTVT.